The rows below give T cell receptor beta chains drawn from one sample of a study of pediatric ulcerative colitis. Assay: immunoSEQ multiplex PCR; the TCRdb copy retains only in-frame clones and omits some. Here the sample spans more than 50,000 clones, approximately 87% being singletons. The specimen sequenced was blood. These TCRs come from a boy aged 5 to 17 who was a control in a study of pediatric ulcerative colitis. Each CDR3 is given with its conserved first and last residue. D genes are given only for firm matches. Clone size is not always given. Where it is, it says once, few, many or a class for expanded clones.

cdr3_length: 11
d_call: NA
j_call: TRBJ1-2
v_call: TRBV30
clone_size: once
cdr3_nt: TGTGCCTGGAGTGCCACCTATGGCTACACCTTC
cdr3_aa: CAWSATYGYTF

cdr3_length: 15
d_call: TRBD1
j_call: TRBJ2-1
v_call: TRBV28
clone_size: NA
cdr3_nt: TGTGCCAGCAGTCCCTGGACAGGGGGTGGCAATGAGCAGTTCTTC
cdr3_aa: CASSPWTGGGNEQFF

cdr3_length: 15
d_call: NA
j_call: TRBJ2-1
v_call: TRBV25-1
clone_size: NA
cdr3_nt: TGTGCCAGCAGTGATGGGGGCCGCTCCTACAATGAGCAGTTCTTC
cdr3_aa: CASSDGGRSYNEQFF

cdr3_length: 17
d_call: TRBD1
j_call: TRBJ2-1
v_call: TRBV25-1
clone_size: NA
cdr3_nt: TGTGCCAGCAGTGACCTCACCGGACAGGGGAGGCTTGATGAGCAGTTCTTC
cdr3_aa: CASSDLTGQGRLDEQFF

cdr3_length: 12
d_call: NA
j_call: TRBJ1-1
v_call: TRBV12-5
clone_size: NA
cdr3_nt: TGTGCTAGTGGTTACGTGGACACTGAAGCTTTCTTT
cdr3_aa: CASGYVDTEAFF

cdr3_length: 11
d_call: NA
j_call: TRBJ2-1
v_call: TRBV6-5
clone_size: NA
cdr3_nt: TGTGCCAGCAGTTACGGTGGTGAGCAGTTCTTC
cdr3_aa: CASSYGGEQFF

cdr3_length: 14
d_call: NA
j_call: TRBJ1-6
v_call: TRBV19
clone_size: NA
cdr3_nt: TGTGCCAGTAGTTCAGCAGGGGTGGGTTCACCCCTCCACTTT
cdr3_aa: CASSSAGVGSPLHF

cdr3_length: 15
d_call: TRBD1
j_call: TRBJ2-5
v_call: TRBV7-2
clone_size: NA
cdr3_nt: TGTGCCAGCAGCTCTACAGGGGAATGGAAGAAGACCCAGTACTTC
cdr3_aa: CASSSTGEWKKTQYF

cdr3_length: 16
d_call: NA
j_call: TRBJ1-2
v_call: TRBV7-8
clone_size: NA
cdr3_nt: TGTGCCAGCAGCTTAGCCAGGCAGGGCACTAACTATGGCTACACCTTC
cdr3_aa: CASSLARQGTNYGYTF

cdr3_length: 14
d_call: TRBD2
j_call: TRBJ2-1
v_call: TRBV2
clone_size: NA
cdr3_nt: TGTGCCAGTACTCAGCGGGAGGCGTTCAGCGAGCAGTTCTTC
cdr3_aa: CASTQREAFSEQFF

cdr3_length: 14
d_call: TRBD2
j_call: TRBJ2-7
v_call: TRBV7-3
clone_size: once
cdr3_nt: TGTGCCAGCAGCTTAGTAGCGGGAGAGGGCGAGCAGTACTTC
cdr3_aa: CASSLVAGEGEQYF

cdr3_length: 13
d_call: NA
j_call: TRBJ1-2
v_call: TRBV19
clone_size: NA
cdr3_nt: TGTGCCAGTAGGACCGGTGGAGGCTATGGCTACACCTTC
cdr3_aa: CASRTGGGYGYTF

cdr3_length: 15
d_call: TRBD2
j_call: TRBJ2-1
v_call: TRBV6-4
clone_size: NA
cdr3_nt: TGTGCCAGCGCACTAGCGGGGGGTCCCTGGAATGAGCAGTTCTTC
cdr3_aa: CASALAGGPWNEQFF

cdr3_length: 14
d_call: TRBD2
j_call: TRBJ2-7
v_call: TRBV2
clone_size: NA
cdr3_nt: TGTGCCTCATACCACGGGACTAGCGGGTACGAGCAGTACTTC
cdr3_aa: CASYHGTSGYEQYF

cdr3_length: 18
d_call: TRBD2
j_call: TRBJ2-7
v_call: TRBV4-1
clone_size: once
cdr3_nt: TGCGCCAGCAGCCAAGGGGCGGGGGGGGCACTCACCTCCTACGAGCAGTACTTC
cdr3_aa: CASSQGAGGALTSYEQYF

cdr3_length: 10
d_call: NA
j_call: TRBJ1-3
v_call: TRBV28
clone_size: few
cdr3_nt: TGTGCCAGCAACGGAAACACCATATATTTT
cdr3_aa: CASNGNTIYF

cdr3_length: 14
d_call: TRBD2
j_call: TRBJ2-7
v_call: TRBV19
clone_size: NA
cdr3_nt: TGTGCCAGTAGGGGGGGGAGAGGATCCGGCGAGCAGTACTTC
cdr3_aa: CASRGGRGSGEQYF

cdr3_length: 15
d_call: TRBD1
j_call: TRBJ1-4
v_call: TRBV7-2
clone_size: NA
cdr3_nt: TGTGCCAGCAGCGTTCGACAGGGTTTAAATGAAAAACTGTTTTTT
cdr3_aa: CASSVRQGLNEKLFF

cdr3_length: 15
d_call: NA
j_call: TRBJ2-3
v_call: TRBV19
clone_size: NA
cdr3_nt: TGTGCCAGTAGTAGAGCCGGGACTAGCACAGATACGCAGTATTTT
cdr3_aa: CASSRAGTSTDTQYF

cdr3_length: 13
d_call: TRBD1
j_call: TRBJ2-2
v_call: TRBV6-4
clone_size: NA
cdr3_nt: TGTGCCAGCAGTGGGGACAGCACCGGGGAGCTGTTTTTT
cdr3_aa: CASSGDSTGELFF

cdr3_length: 13
d_call: NA
j_call: TRBJ1-2
v_call: TRBV28
clone_size: NA
cdr3_nt: TGTGCCAGCAGCCCCGGTGGAGGAGATGGCTACACCTTC
cdr3_aa: CASSPGGGDGYTF

cdr3_length: 14
d_call: NA
j_call: TRBJ1-2
v_call: TRBV28
clone_size: NA
cdr3_nt: TGTGCCAGCAACTCCTTCCAAGACCTCTATGGCTACACCTTC
cdr3_aa: CASNSFQDLYGYTF

cdr3_length: 17
d_call: TRBD2
j_call: TRBJ2-1
v_call: TRBV7-8
clone_size: NA
cdr3_nt: TGTGCCAGCAGCGCCCGACTAGCGGGACAATCCTACAATGAGCAGTTCTTC
cdr3_aa: CASSARLAGQSYNEQFF

cdr3_length: 15
d_call: NA
j_call: TRBJ2-1
v_call: TRBV5-1
clone_size: NA
cdr3_nt: TGCGCCAGCGACCGGGGAGGCGGAGGGGACAATGAGCAGTTCTTC
cdr3_aa: CASDRGGGGDNEQFF

cdr3_length: 14
d_call: TRBD1
j_call: TRBJ1-1
v_call: TRBV15
clone_size: once
cdr3_nt: TGTGCCACCAGCGGGACAGGGGTGAACACTGAAGCTTTCTTT
cdr3_aa: CATSGTGVNTEAFF

cdr3_length: 15
d_call: NA
j_call: TRBJ1-2
v_call: TRBV11-2
clone_size: NA
cdr3_nt: TGTGCCAGCAGCTACGGACCGGGACGAAACTATGGCTACACCTTC
cdr3_aa: CASSYGPGRNYGYTF

cdr3_length: 16
d_call: TRBD1
j_call: TRBJ2-3
v_call: TRBV7-9
clone_size: NA
cdr3_nt: TGTGCCAGCAGCATACTCAGGGGGAAGATCACAGATACGCAGTATTTT
cdr3_aa: CASSILRGKITDTQYF

cdr3_length: 17
d_call: TRBD2
j_call: TRBJ2-6
v_call: TRBV2
clone_size: NA
cdr3_nt: TGTGCCAGCAGTTCGGGACTAGCGGACTCTGGGGCCAACGTCCTGACTTTC
cdr3_aa: CASSSGLADSGANVLTF

cdr3_length: 14
d_call: NA
j_call: TRBJ1-3
v_call: TRBV30
clone_size: NA
cdr3_nt: TGTGCCTTCGCCCGAGGGAGCTCTGGAAACACCATATATTTT
cdr3_aa: CAFARGSSGNTIYF

cdr3_length: 14
d_call: NA
j_call: TRBJ1-2
v_call: TRBV25-1
clone_size: NA
cdr3_nt: TGTGCCAGCAGTGAACGACAAGGGTTGGGCGGCTACACCTTC
cdr3_aa: CASSERQGLGGYTF

cdr3_length: 15
d_call: NA
j_call: TRBJ2-7
v_call: TRBV5-1
clone_size: NA
cdr3_nt: TGCGCCAGCAGCTTGACCCAGGGGCCCTCCTACGAGCAGTACTTC
cdr3_aa: CASSLTQGPSYEQYF

cdr3_length: 14
d_call: NA
j_call: TRBJ1-1
v_call: TRBV2
clone_size: NA
cdr3_nt: TGTGCCAGCATCCTCAGACAGGTGAACACTGAAGCTTTCTTT
cdr3_aa: CASILRQVNTEAFF

cdr3_length: 17
d_call: NA
j_call: TRBJ2-3
v_call: TRBV19
clone_size: NA
cdr3_nt: TGTGCCAGTAGTATAGGTCTGGGGGACATGTATCCAGATACGCAGTATTTT
cdr3_aa: CASSIGLGDMYPDTQYF

cdr3_length: 14
d_call: TRBD2
j_call: TRBJ2-7
v_call: TRBV10-3
clone_size: NA
cdr3_nt: TGTGCCATCAGCCCCAGGGACTATCCTTACGAGCAGTACTTC
cdr3_aa: CAISPRDYPYEQYF

cdr3_length: 15
d_call: NA
j_call: TRBJ1-4
v_call: TRBV7-8
clone_size: NA
cdr3_nt: TGTGCCAGCAGCCCCAACGGGGGGGCTCAGGAAAAACTGTTTTTT
cdr3_aa: CASSPNGGAQEKLFF

cdr3_length: 14
d_call: NA
j_call: TRBJ2-7
v_call: TRBV19
clone_size: NA
cdr3_nt: TGTGCCACCACCACAGGGCCCAGCTCCTACGAGCAGTACTTC
cdr3_aa: CATTTGPSSYEQYF

cdr3_length: 13
d_call: NA
j_call: TRBJ2-2
v_call: TRBV10-1
clone_size: NA
cdr3_nt: TGCGCCAGTTCCCCGGAGAGCACCGGGGAGCTGTTTTTT
cdr3_aa: CASSPESTGELFF

cdr3_length: 15
d_call: TRBD2
j_call: TRBJ2-1
v_call: TRBV6-6
clone_size: NA
cdr3_nt: TGTGCCAGCAGTTACTTTAGCGGGGGGAACAATGAGCAGTTCTTC
cdr3_aa: CASSYFSGGNNEQFF